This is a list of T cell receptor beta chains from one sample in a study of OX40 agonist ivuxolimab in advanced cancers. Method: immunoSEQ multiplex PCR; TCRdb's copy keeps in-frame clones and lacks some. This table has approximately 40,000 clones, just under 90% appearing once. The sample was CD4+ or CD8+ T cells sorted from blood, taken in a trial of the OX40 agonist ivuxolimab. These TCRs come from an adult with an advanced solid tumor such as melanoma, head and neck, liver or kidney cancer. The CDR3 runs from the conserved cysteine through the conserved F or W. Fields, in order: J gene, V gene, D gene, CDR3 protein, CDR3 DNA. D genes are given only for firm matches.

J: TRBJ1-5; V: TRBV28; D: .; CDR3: CASSLSQGSGMAQHF; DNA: TGTGCCAGCAGTTTAAGTCAGGGCTCTGGGATGGCCCAGCATTTT
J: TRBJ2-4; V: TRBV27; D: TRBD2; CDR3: CASSFLGGKNIQYF; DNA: TGTGCCAGCAGTTTCCTCGGGGGGAAAAACATTCAGTACTTC
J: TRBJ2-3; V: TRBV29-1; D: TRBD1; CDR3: CSVEEGGGDTQYF; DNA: TGCAGCGTTGAAGAAGGGGGCGGCGATACGCAGTATTTT
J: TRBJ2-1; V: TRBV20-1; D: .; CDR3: CSAGGLNEQFF; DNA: TGCAGTGCGGGTGGGTTGAATGAGCAGTTCTTC
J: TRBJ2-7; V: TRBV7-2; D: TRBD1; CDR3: CASSFGLGGRQTEQYF; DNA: TGTGCCAGCAGCTTCGGGTTAGGGGGCCGTCAAACCGAGCAGTACTTC
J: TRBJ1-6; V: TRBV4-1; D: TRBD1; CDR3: CASSPQTGRYSPLHF; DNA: TGCGCCAGCAGCCCCCAGACAGGGAGATATTCACCCCTCCACTTT
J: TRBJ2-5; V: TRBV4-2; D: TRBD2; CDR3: CASSQEGGSGKGPQYF; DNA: TGTGCCAGCAGCCAAGAGGGAGGTAGCGGGAAAGGGCCCCAGTACTTC
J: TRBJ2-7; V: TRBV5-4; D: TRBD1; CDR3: CASSLQGQGYEQYF; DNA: TGTGCCAGCAGCTTGCAGGGACAGGGCTACGAGCAGTACTTC
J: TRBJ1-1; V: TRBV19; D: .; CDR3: CASSTGPEAFF; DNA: TGTGCCAGTAGTACCGGGCCTGAAGCTTTCTTT
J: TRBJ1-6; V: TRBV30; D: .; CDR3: CAYGSRSYNSPLHF; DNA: TGTGCCTACGGCAGTCGCTCCTATAATTCACCCCTCCACTTT
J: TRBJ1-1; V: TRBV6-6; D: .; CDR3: CASRSTGGTEAFF; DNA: TGTGCCAGCAGGTCAACAGGAGGCACTGAAGCTTTCTTT
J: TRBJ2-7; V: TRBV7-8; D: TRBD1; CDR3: CASSSPPGQGNYEQYF; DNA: TGTGCCAGCAGCTCCCCGCCGGGACAGGGTAACTACGAGCAGTACTTC
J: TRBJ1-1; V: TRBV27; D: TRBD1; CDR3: CASSFGAGGTEAFF; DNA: TGTGCCAGCAGTTTCGGGGCAGGGGGCACTGAAGCTTTCTTT
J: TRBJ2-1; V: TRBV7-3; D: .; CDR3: CASSSATRGNEQFF; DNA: TGTGCCAGCAGCTCCGCGACTAGGGGCAATGAGCAGTTCTTC
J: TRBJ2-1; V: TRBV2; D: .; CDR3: CASRRQAAYNEQFF; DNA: TGTGCCAGCAGGCGGCAGGCTGCCTACAATGAGCAGTTCTTC
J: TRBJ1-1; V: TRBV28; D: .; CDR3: CATFPGHMNTEAFF; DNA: TGTGCCACCTTCCCGGGACATATGAACACTGAAGCTTTCTTT
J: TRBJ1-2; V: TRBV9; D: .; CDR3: CASSPRQRNYGYTF; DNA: TGTGCCAGCAGCCCCCGACAGAGAAACTATGGCTACACCTTC
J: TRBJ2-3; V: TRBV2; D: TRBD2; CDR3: CASRILAGGTDTQYF; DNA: TGTGCCAGCAGGATACTAGCGGGAGGGACAGATACGCAGTATTTT
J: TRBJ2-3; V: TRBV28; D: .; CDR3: CASSTRRGTDTQYF; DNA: TGTGCCAGCAGCACCCGCAGGGGAACAGATACGCAGTATTTT
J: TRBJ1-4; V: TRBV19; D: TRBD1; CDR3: CASSKDLPLGQGTGSEKLFF; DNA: TGTGCCAGTAGTAAGGATCTACCATTGGGACAGGGGACTGGAAGTGAAAAACTGTTTTTT
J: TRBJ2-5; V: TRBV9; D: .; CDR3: CASSPRVVETQYF; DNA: TGTGCCAGCAGCCCCCGAGTGGTGGAGACCCAGTACTTC
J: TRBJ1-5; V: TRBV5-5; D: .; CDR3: CASSPGLDNQPQHF; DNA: TGTGCCAGCAGCCCGGGACTTGATAATCAGCCCCAGCATTTT
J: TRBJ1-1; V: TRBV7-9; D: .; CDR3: CASSLLGGTEAFF; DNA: TGTGCCAGCAGCCTTTTAGGGGGGACTGAAGCTTTCTTT
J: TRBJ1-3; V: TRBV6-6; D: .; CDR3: CASSSIGNTIYF; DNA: TGTGCCAGCAGTTCCATAGGAAACACCATATATTTT
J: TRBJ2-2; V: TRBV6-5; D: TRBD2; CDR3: CASSPGTSGTGELFF; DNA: TGTGCCAGCAGTCCAGGGACTAGCGGGACCGGGGAGCTGTTTTTT
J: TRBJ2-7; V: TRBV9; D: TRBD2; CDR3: CASSVEGLVYSEQYF; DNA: TGTGCCAGCAGCGTAGAGGGACTAGTATATTCCGAGCAGTACTTC
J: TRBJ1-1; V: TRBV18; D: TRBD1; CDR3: CASSLDLTGMNTEAFF; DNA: TGTGCCAGCTCACTCGACCTGACAGGGATGAACACTGAAGCTTTCTTT
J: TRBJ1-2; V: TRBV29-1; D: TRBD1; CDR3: CSVWTGTGYTF; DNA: TGCAGCGTATGGACAGGGACGGGCTACACCTTC
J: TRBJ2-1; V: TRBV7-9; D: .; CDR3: CASSPGSSYNEQFF; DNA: TGTGCCAGCAGCCCGGGGAGCTCCTACAATGAGCAGTTCTTC
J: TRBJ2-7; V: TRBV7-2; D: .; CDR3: CASSLEYGQYF; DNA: TGTGCCAGCAGCTTAGAGTACGGGCAGTACTTC
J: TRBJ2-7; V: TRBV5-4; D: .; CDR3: CASSLIGSLGYEQYF; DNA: TGTGCCAGCAGCTTGATAGGGTCCTTAGGCTACGAGCAGTACTTC
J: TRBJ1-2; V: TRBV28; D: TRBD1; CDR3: CASSSDRVYGYTF; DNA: TGTGCCAGCAGTTCGGACAGGGTCTATGGCTACACCTTC
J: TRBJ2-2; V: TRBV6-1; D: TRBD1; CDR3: CASRRDRGITGELFF; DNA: TGTGCCAGCAGACGGGACAGGGGGATCACCGGGGAGCTGTTTTTT